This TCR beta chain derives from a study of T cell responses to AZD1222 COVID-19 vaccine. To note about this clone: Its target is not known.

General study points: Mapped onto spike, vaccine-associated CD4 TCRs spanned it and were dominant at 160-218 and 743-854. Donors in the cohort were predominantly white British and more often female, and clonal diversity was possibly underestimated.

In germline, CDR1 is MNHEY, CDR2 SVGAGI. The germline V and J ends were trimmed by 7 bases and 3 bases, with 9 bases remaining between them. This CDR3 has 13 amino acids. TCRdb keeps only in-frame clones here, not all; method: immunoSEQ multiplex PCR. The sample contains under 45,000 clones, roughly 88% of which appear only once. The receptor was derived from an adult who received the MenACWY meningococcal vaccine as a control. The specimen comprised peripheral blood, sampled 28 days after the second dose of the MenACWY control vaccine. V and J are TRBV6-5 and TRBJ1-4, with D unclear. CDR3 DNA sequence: TGTGCCAGCATTCGAGGAGCTAATGAAAAACTGTTTTTT. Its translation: CASIRGANEKLFF.